Each of the 26 T cell receptor beta chains below was sequenced from the same sample in a study of vaccination and CD4 T cells after COVID-19. Oncomine TCR Beta short-read sequencing was applied to DNA from cultured CD4+ T cells. A single record per CDR3 protein comes from TCRdb applying MiXCR to the PCR reads. The data contain some 13,000 distinct CDR3 sequences, approximately 35% of them seen just once; the ten biggest clones take up 9.5% to 13%. The antigens for these receptors are not known. The treatment here: approximately 9-day PBMC culture with coronavirus spike peptide pools or control peptides (ViraFEST assay). Material: CD4+ T cells from blood, cultured in vitro. All receptors derive from a human donor who had recovered from COVID-19.

The chain employs TRBV6-1 and TRBJ2-6; the match to TRBD2 covers 12 bases. Germline lookup yields CDR1 MNHNS and CDR2 SASEGT. CDR3 size: 20 residues. Losses at the gene ends were 6 bases for V and 0 bases for J; bases not matched to a gene: 12. CDR3 protein: CASRAWTSGTASSGANVLTF. The CDR3 DNA follows: TGTGCCAGCAGAGCCTGGACTAGCGGGACGGCTTCCTCTGGGGCCAACGTCCTGACTTTC.

The V gene is TRBV15, the J gene TRBJ2-3; unclear D gene. CDR3 length: 13 residues. V was shortened by 5 bases and J by 5 bases, with 11 bases between the two germline ends. Germline CDR1 and CDR2: LNHNV and YYDKDF (reference sequence). The DNA for the CDR3 is TGTGCCACCAGCTATGAACCTGGAGATACGCAGTATTTT. Its translation: CATSYEPGDTQYF.

This clonotype was observed a handful of times. The chain has TRBV25-1 and TRBJ2-5, with TRBD1 matching 8 bases. Germline CDR1 and CDR2: MGHDK and SYGVNS. V was clipped by 8 bases and J by 6 bases; unmatched bases: 14. This CDR3 region has 15 residues. The CDR3 region is CASESDGQGGKTQYF. The DNA for the CDR3 is TGTGCCAGCGAATCCGATGGACAGGGCGGGAAGACCCAGTACTTC.

V gene TRBV15 combines with J gene TRBJ1-2, with unresolved D. V was clipped by 3 bases and J by 8 bases, with 16 bases between them. This CDR3 is built from 14 residues. The germline V gene has CDR1 LNHNV and CDR2 YYDKDF (reference sequence). The CDR3 nucleotides read TGTGCCACCAGCAGCCCGGCGCTCCAAGCCGGCTACACCTTC. Translating it yields CATSSPALQAGYTF.

The J gene is TRBJ2-1, the V gene TRBV28; no firm D call. The CDR3 extends over 11 amino acids. The V end was cut by 8 bases, the J end by 4 bases, with 6 bases between. Germline V CDR1 and CDR2: MDHEN, SYDVKM. CDR3 loop: CASLFYNEQFF. DNA of the CDR3: TGTGCCAGCCTATTTTACAATGAGCAGTTCTTC.

The chain links TRBV28 to TRBJ1-1; 8 bases match TRBD1. Germline assignment: CDR1 MDHEN and CDR2 SYDVKM. Unmatched junction bases numbered 11, after V lost 6 bases and J lost 5 bases. CDR3 length: 15 amino acids. CDR3 DNA sequence: TGTGCCAGCAGATCCGGACAGGGAGGGAAAACTGAAGCTTTCTTT. It translates to CASRSGQGGKTEAFF.

The chain uses TRBV5-1 and TRBJ2-1; D may be TRBD1 or TRBD2 (6 bases each). Per germline, CDR1 SGHRS and CDR2 YFSETQ. This CDR3 is built from 15 residues. V dropped 4 bases and J dropped 5 bases, with 16 bases sitting between them. The CDR3 region has the DNA TGCGCCAGCAGCAATCCCTCGGGGGCGAACAATGAGCAGTTCTTC. The encoded protein is CASSNPSGANNEQFF.

This clonotype was counted between two and nine times. This chain joins TRBV20-1 and TRBJ1-2; TRBD1 might be the D (5 bases). There are 15 residues in the CDR3. Germline V CDR1 and CDR2: DFQATT, SNEGSKA (reference sequence). The V and J ends lost 5 bases and 4 bases respectively, with 20 bases between them. The CDR3 DNA follows: TGCAGTGCTTCCCCCGGGACCCAGGGAGGCTATGGCTACACCTTC. Its translation is CSASPGTQGGYGYTF.

The chain combines TRBV28 with TRBJ1-1; possible D gene TRBD1, 6 bases. The CDR3 is 17 amino acids. CDR1 and CDR2 (germline): MDHEN, SYDVKM. Trimming removed 6 bases at V and 0 bases at J, with 20 bases between. In nucleotides, the CDR3 is TGTGCCAGCAGATACAGGGTCGTAAGTGTTGTGAACACTGAAGCTTTCTTT. This codes for CASRYRVVSVVNTEAFF.

The gene calls are TRBV7-9 and TRBJ2-7; 8 bases are shared with TRBD2. This CDR3 comprises 15 residues. The trim removed 6 bases at V and 5 bases at J, leaving 12 bases unmatched. The germline gives CDR1 SEHNR, CDR2 FQNEAQ (reference sequence). The CDR3 DNA reads TGTGCCAGCAGTAAGGCATCAGCGGGAGTCCACGAGCAGTACTTC. This sequence encodes CASSKASAGVHEQYF.

The chain couples TRBV2 to TRBJ2-7, with 12 bases identical to TRBD2. The CDR3 extends over 15 amino acids. Germline CDR1 SNHLY, CDR2 FYNNEI. Losses at the gene ends were 6 bases for V and 3 bases for J; bases not matched to a gene: 6. CDR3 amino acids: CASRGGLAGRYEQYF. In nucleotides, the CDR3 is TGTGCCAGCAGGGGGGGACTAGCGGGCCGCTACGAGCAGTACTTC.

The rearrangement links TRBV2 to TRBJ1-2; TRBD1 is a possible D gene (5 bases). The CDR3 sequence is 15 residues long. V lost 3 bases and J 4 bases, leaving 15 bases between the germline ends. Germline assignment: CDR1 SNHLY and CDR2 FYNNEI. The chain's CDR3 is CASSEVSRGFYGYTF. CDR3 DNA sequence: TGTGCCAGCAGTGAGGTCTCTAGGGGTTTCTATGGCTACACCTTC.

The V gene is TRBV10-3, the J gene TRBJ2-7, with 8 bases lining up with TRBD2. Germline-derived CDR1 and CDR2 are ENHRY and SYGVKD. The J segment lost 0 bases and the V segment lost 6 bases, leaving 7 bases of the junction unmatched. The CDR3 sequence is 15 residues long. The CDR3: CAISPSGTSSYEQYF. CDR3 nucleotide sequence: TGTGCCATCAGCCCCTCCGGGACTAGCTCCTACGAGCAGTACTTC.

There are a few counts of this clonotype. The DNA is omitted, as the CDR3 cannot be located on it reliably, and the CDR3 follows TCRdb's listing. This sequence joins TRBV7-8 and TRBJ2-3; the table's TRBD2 call for D was not verified on the DNA. The CDR3 region is 15 residues in length, termini included. Germline V gene lookup returns CDR1 SGHVS and CDR2 FQNEAQ. The CDR3 region is CASSFGTFGADTQYF.

The V call is TRBV20-1, the J call TRBJ1-4, with a weak D call TRBD1 (6 bases). The CDR3 spans 15 residues. Germline CDR1 is DFQATT and CDR2 is SNEGSKA (reference sequence). The V end was cut by 0 bases, the J end by 8 bases, with 16 bases between. CDR3 sequence (DNA): TGCAGTGCTAGAGATCCGAGGGGGGAAAGGGAAAAACTGTTTTTT. Protein: CSARDPRGEREKLFF.

The chain combines TRBV18 with TRBJ2-6; D uncertain. The germline CDR1 and CDR2 sequences are KGHSH and LQKENI. The CDR3 spans 15 residues. V was clipped by 6 bases and J by 4 bases, with 13 bases between them. The CDR3, as DNA: TGTGCCAGCTCCCTAACTCACGCCGGGGCCAACGTCCTGACTTTC. Protein product: CASSLTHAGANVLTF.

The chain couples TRBV20-1 to TRBJ2-5, with D possibly TRBD1 on 8 matching bases. The V and J ends lost 5 bases and 5 bases respectively, with 15 bases between them. The length of the CDR3 is 13 residues. Germline CDR1 DFQATT, CDR2 SNEGSKA (reference sequence). The CDR3 DNA reads TGCAGTGCTCGGACAGGGCGGGGGGAGACCCAGTACTTC. Its translation: CSARTGRGETQYF.

This clonotype was seen once. The chain joins TRBV21-1 to TRBJ1-1. TRBV21-1 is classified as a pseudogene. This CDR3 spans 17 amino acids. Here the CDR3 DNA reads TGTGCCAGCAGCCTGCGGGGAGTTCGAAAGGAGAACACTGAAGCTTTCTTT. Amino acid sequence: CASSLRGVRKENTEAFF.

The table lists this clonotype with a few counts. The gene calls are TRBV7-3 and TRBJ2-5; D is undetermined. The germline gives CDR1 SGHTA, CDR2 FQGTGA. This CDR3 has 13 residues. The V gene lost 1 base and the J gene lost 1 base, with 4 bases spanning the gap. The CDR3 DNA reads as TGTGCCAGCAGCTTAAACCTCCAAGAGACCCAGTACTTC. Translating it yields CASSLNLQETQYF.

In nucleotides, the CDR3 is TGTGCCAGCAGCGCGGGGACAGCCACTGAAGCTTTCTTT. It yields the protein CASSAGTATEAFF. V and J are TRBV7-8 and TRBJ1-1; 7 bases line up with TRBD1. Germline lookup yields CDR1 SGHVS and CDR2 FQNEAQ. The CDR3 consists of 13 residues. The junction had 4 bases not matched to a gene; V was cut back by 5 bases and J by 4 bases. Full variable domain (missing parts from reference TRBV7-8 and TRBJ1-1): GAGVSQSPRYKVAKRGQDVALRCDPISGHVSLFWYQQALGQGPEFLTYFQNEAQLDKSGLPSDRFFAERPEGSVSTLKIQRTQQEDSAVYLCASSAGTATEAFFGQGTRLTVV.

This sequence joins TRBV29-1 and TRBJ2-7; a possible D gene is TRBD1 (5 bases). The CDR3 spans 14 residues. Trimming left V 0 bases short and J 5 bases short, with 14 bases between. The germline gives CDR1 SQVTM, CDR2 ANQGSEA. The CDR3 nucleotides are TGCAGCGTTGAAGATCAGGGAAGGCTGGACGAGCAGTACTTC. This translates into CSVEDQGRLDEQYF.

J is TRBJ2-5 and V is TRBV6-5; tentatively, D is TRBD2 (5 bases). CDR3 size: 17 residues. The germline CDR1 and CDR2 sequences are MNHEY and SVGAGI. V was clipped by 0 bases and J by 5 bases, with 19 bases between them. CDR3 sequence (DNA): TGTGCCAGCAGTTACTCCCCGAGGGAGCGCCCTTGGGAGACCCAGTACTTC. Its translation is CASSYSPRERPWETQYF.

Sample share makes this clonotype medium-sized. This sequence joins TRBV20-1 and TRBJ1-5, with 9 bases matching TRBD1. CDR3 size: 14 residues. V was pared by 3 bases and J by 5 bases, with 5 bases of the junction left unmatched. From germline, CDR1 is DFQATT and CDR2 SNEGSKA (reference sequence). CDR3 nucleotides: TGCAGTGCTAGGCATGGGACAGGGTATCAGCCCCAGCATTTT. This encodes CSARHGTGYQPQHF.

This chain uses TRBV6-1 with TRBJ1-1, with D tentatively TRBD1 (5 bases). V lost 7 bases and J lost 0, with 6 bases in between. This CDR3 is built from 12 residues. In germline, CDR1 is MNHNS, CDR2 SASEGT. DNA for the CDR3: TGTGCCAGCAAAGGGGTGAACACTGAAGCTTTCTTT. Its protein product is CASKGVNTEAFF.

This clonotype turned up a few times. The V gene is TRBV28, the J gene TRBJ1-5; D is unclear. This CDR3 spans 14 amino acids. CDR1 is MDHEN, CDR2 SYDVKM, per germline. V dropped 3 bases and J dropped 6 bases, with 12 bases sitting between them. CDR3 region: CASSFGQVLQPQHF. The CDR3 DNA is TGTGCCAGCAGTTTCGGTCAGGTACTTCAGCCCCAGCATTTT.

The chain carries TRBV11-2 and TRBJ2-5; D is undetermined. This CDR3 contains 13 residues. Trimming took off 3 bases at V and 5 bases at J, with 10 bases between the two ends. Per germline, CDR1 SGHAT and CDR2 FQNNGV. The CDR3 here is CASSFGAGETQYF. For the CDR3, the DNA is TGTGCCAGCAGCTTCGGAGCTGGGGAGACCCAGTACTTC.